This passage covers 10 T cell receptor beta chains from one sample sequenced in a study of regulatory T cells in long-lasting Graves disease. In building TCR beta libraries, iRepertoire HTBI primers were used together with Arm-PCR of CDR3 regions. TCRdb used MiXCR to reprocess the multiplex PCR reads, holding one entry per CDR3 protein. Here the sample spans about 470,000 distinct CDR3 sequences, around 21% being singletons. The time point denotes: persistent/refractory GD, antithyroid drugs over 5 years with positive TRAb. TCR sequences were obtained from RNA taken from PBMCs. The sequencing here drew on peripheral blood mononuclear cells (PBMCs), taken when the disease was refractory, from a patient treated with antithyroid drugs. These receptors were taken from a female donor with Graves disease.

This clonotype appeared many times. CDR3 coding DNA: TGTGCCAGCAGTGGACTCTACCCACAGGGAAAGGAAAAACTGTTTTTT. Translating it yields CASSGLYPQGKEKLFF. The chain combines TRBV25-1 with TRBJ1-4, with D possibly being TRBD1 (6 bases). The CDR3 runs 16 residues. V shed 4 bases and J shed 8 bases, with 20 bases lying between them. Germline assignment: CDR1 MGHDK and CDR2 SYGVNS.

This clonotype was detected only a few times. The V call is TRBV5-1, the J call TRBJ2-2; D is ambiguous. Germline V gives CDR1 SGHRS, CDR2 YFSETQ. This CDR3 region has 14 residues. The germline V and J ends were trimmed by 2 bases and 7 bases, with 12 bases remaining between them. The CDR3 is CASSFSRWGGELFF. CDR3 coding DNA: TGCGCCAGCAGCTTCTCCCGATGGGGCGGGGAGCTGTTTTTT.

The rearrangement uses TRBV7-2 and TRBJ1-3, with 7 bases that match TRBD1. This CDR3 region has 23 residues. J gave up 0 bases and V 4 bases, and 27 bases lay outside the gene matches. The germline CDR1 and CDR2 sequences are SGHTA and FQGNSA. In DNA, the CDR3 is TGTGCCAGCAGCTCCCATTTCGGGACAGATCCTCACCCTCTGACCCCCTCTGGAAACACCATATATTTT. Amino acids: CASSSHFGTDPHPLTPSGNTIYF. The full variable domain, completed using reference TRBV7-2 and TRBJ1-3, is GAGVSQSPSNKVTEKGKDVELRCDPISGHTALYWYRQSLGQGLEFLIYFQGNSAPDKSGLPSDRFSAERTGGSVSTLTIQRTQQEDSAVYLCASSSHFGTDPHPLTPSGNTIYFGEGSWLTVV.

J is TRBJ1-1 and V is TRBV4-3; D is unresolved. The germline gives CDR1 LGHNA, CDR2 YSLEER. The germline V and J ends were trimmed by 2 bases and 1 base, with 8 bases remaining between them. The CDR3 has 14 amino acids. CDR3 nucleotides: TGCGCCAGCAGCCAATCGGGGAAGAACACTGAAGCTTTCTTT. It is translated as CASSQSGKNTEAFF.

There are many counts of this clonotype. The chain has TRBV28 and TRBJ1-2; D unresolved. The CDR3 covers 12 residues. Germline loops: CDR1 MDHEN, CDR2 SYDVKM. V was clipped by 6 bases and J by 8 bases, with 13 bases between them. The CDR3 protein is CASSPGPRGYTF. DNA for the CDR3: TGTGCCAGCAGCCCCGGCCCAAGAGGCTACACCTTC.

This clonotype was observed many times. The V call is TRBV28, the J call TRBJ2-4, with a possible D match to TRBD2 (7 bases). CDR3 size: 16 residues. V gave up 4 bases and J gave up 0 bases, with 13 bases separating them. Per the germline V gene, CDR1 is MDHEN and CDR2 is SYDVKM. CDR3 in amino acids: CASSWGGAVAKNIQYF. CDR3 bases: TGTGCCAGCAGTTGGGGGGGCGCGGTAGCCAAAAACATTCAGTACTTC.

This clonotype was counted at least ten times. The chain has TRBV28 and TRBJ2-5; maybe TRBD1 (6 bases). This CDR3 has 14 residues. Germline CDR1 and CDR2: MDHEN and SYDVKM. V gave up 0 bases and J gave up 4 bases, with 9 bases separating them. CDR3 in amino acids: CASSLWGAGETQYF. CDR3 nucleotides: TGTGCCAGCAGTTTATGGGGGGCGGGAGAGACCCAGTACTTC.

A few counts support this clonotype. The rearrangement joins TRBV15 to TRBJ1-5; D ambiguous. The CDR3 runs to 15 residues. V lost 0 bases and J lost 6, with 12 bases in between. The germline CDR1 and CDR2 sequences are LNHNV and YYDKDF (reference sequence). The CDR3 here is CATSRDPERSQPQHF. The DNA of the CDR3 is TGTGCCACCAGCAGAGATCCAGAAAGGAGTCAGCCCCAGCATTTT.

V and J are TRBV29-1 and TRBJ2-2, with 8 bases matching TRBD1. The germline gives CDR1 SQVTM, CDR2 ANQGSEA. With V trimmed by 1 base and J by 3 bases, 16 bases remained unmatched. The length of the CDR3 is 19 residues. The CDR3 here is CSVEAVISGDRPYTGELFF. The CDR3 DNA reads as TGCAGCGTTGAAGCGGTAATTAGTGGGGACAGGCCTTACACCGGGGAGCTGTTTTTT.

Many counts were recorded for this clonotype. The chain has TRBV12-3 or TRBV12-4 and TRBJ1-6, with D uncertain. CDR3 length: 11 residues. V lost 6 bases, J lost 12 bases, and 9 bases lay in between. This CDR3 is CASRTTGPLHF. The DNA for the CDR3 is TGTGCCAGCAGGACCACTGGACCCCTCCACTTT.